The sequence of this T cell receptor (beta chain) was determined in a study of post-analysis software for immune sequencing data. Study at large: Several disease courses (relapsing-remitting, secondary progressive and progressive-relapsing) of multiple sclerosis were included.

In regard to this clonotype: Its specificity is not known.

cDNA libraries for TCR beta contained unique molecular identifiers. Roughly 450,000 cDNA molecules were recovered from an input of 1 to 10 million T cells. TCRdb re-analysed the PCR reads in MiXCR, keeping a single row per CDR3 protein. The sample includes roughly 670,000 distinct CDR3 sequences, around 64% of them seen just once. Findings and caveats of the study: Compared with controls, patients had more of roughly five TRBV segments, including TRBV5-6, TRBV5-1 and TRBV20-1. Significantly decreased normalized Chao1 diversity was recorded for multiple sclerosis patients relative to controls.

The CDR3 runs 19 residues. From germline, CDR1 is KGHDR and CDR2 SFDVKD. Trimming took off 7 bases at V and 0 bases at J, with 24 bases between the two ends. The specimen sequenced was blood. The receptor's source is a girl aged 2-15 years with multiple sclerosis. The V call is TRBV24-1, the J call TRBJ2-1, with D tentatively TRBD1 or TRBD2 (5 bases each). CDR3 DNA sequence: TGTGCCACCAGCCGAGACGGGACCTTCAACCCCCGCTCCTACAATGAGCAGTTCTTC. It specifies CATSRDGTFNPRSYNEQFF.